This record looks at one T cell receptor beta chain sequence and its context. The deep-level immunoSEQ assay was used. Using immunoSEQ multiplex PCR, the repertoire was profiled, and TCRdb retains in-frame clones only, with some absent. The sample includes around 700,000 clones, approximately 79% of them seen just once. The sample comes from a study of shared clonotypes between healthy human individuals. V shed 4 bases and J 8 bases; nucleotides not matched to a gene: 9. Germline CDR1 reads SGHRS; CDR2 reads YFSETQ. The CDR3 extends over 14 amino acids. The V call is TRBV5-1, the J call TRBJ2-3; 8 bases agree with TRBD2. This receptor was obtained from a woman aged 30 to 39 in good health. Sequencing was carried out using memory CD4+ T cells sorted from blood. Noted subset: CD45RA-negative fraction. The CDR3 DNA sequence: TGCGCCAGCAGCCCCGAGCGGGGGCTGGGTACGCAGTATTTT. Protein: CASSPERGLGTQYF.